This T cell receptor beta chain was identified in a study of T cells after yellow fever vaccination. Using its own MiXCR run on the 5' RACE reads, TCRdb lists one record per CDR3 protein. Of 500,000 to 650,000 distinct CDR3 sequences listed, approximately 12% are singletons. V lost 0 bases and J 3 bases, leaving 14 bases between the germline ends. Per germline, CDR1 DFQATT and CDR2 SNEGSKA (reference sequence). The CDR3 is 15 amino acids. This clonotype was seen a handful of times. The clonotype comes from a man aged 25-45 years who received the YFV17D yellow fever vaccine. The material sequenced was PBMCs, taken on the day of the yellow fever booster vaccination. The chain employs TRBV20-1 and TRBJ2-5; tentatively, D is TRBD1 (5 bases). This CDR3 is CSARDLRAGEETQYF. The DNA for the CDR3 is TGCAGTGCTAGAGATCTCAGGGCTGGGGAAGAGACCCAGTACTTC.